The 16 T cell receptor beta chains below come from one sample, sequenced in a study of chemoradiotherapy in HPV16-positive cancers. Generated by immunoSEQ multiplex PCR, the TCRdb table keeps only in-frame clones and is missing some. The sample shows a few thousand clones, around nine tenths of them seen only once. The sample consisted of tumor tissue, taken from a patient who underwent chemoradiotherapy. These receptors were obtained from a human donor with HPV-associated anogenital cancer.

V is TRBV15 and J is TRBJ2-3, with D perhaps matching TRBD2 (5 bases). The CDR3 contains 11 residues. Trimming removed 8 bases from V and 6 bases from J, with 9 bases in between. Per germline, CDR1 LNHNV and CDR2 YYDKDF (reference sequence). CDR3 in amino acids: CATERGDTQYF. CDR3 DNA sequence: TGTGCCACCGAGAGAGGGGATACGCAGTATTTT.

The chain combines TRBV30 with TRBJ2-6, with D perhaps TRBD1 (6 bases). The length of the CDR3 is 16 residues. The ends were cut back, 0 bases at V and 0 bases at J, with 9 bases in the middle. Germline CDR1 GTSNPN, CDR2 SVGIG (reference sequence). The CDR3 protein is CAWSVQGTSGANVLTF. CDR3 coding DNA: TGTGCCTGGAGTGTCCAGGGGACCTCTGGGGCCAACGTCCTGACTTTC.

This clone was seen a handful of times. J is TRBJ1-6 and V is TRBV9; D is unresolved. The CDR3 loop spans 12 amino acids. The ends were cut back, 4 bases at V and 8 bases at J, with 7 bases in the middle. Germline V gives CDR1 SGDLS, CDR2 YYNGEE. CDR3 nucleotides: TGTGCCAGCAGCACCGGGGATTCACCCCTCCACTTT. This codes for CASSTGDSPLHF.

The genes are TRBV5-1 and TRBJ2-3; TRBD2 agrees at 13 bases. The ends lost 4 bases at V and 3 bases at J; junction bases unmatched: 2. Germline V lookup: CDR1 SGHRS, CDR2 YFSETQ. This CDR3 has 15 residues. CDR3 bases: TGCGCCAGCAGCCGGACTAGCGGGGGTACAGATACGCAGTATTTT. Its translation: CASSRTSGGTDTQYF. The full variable domain, with the rest looked up from reference TRBV5-1 and TRBJ2-3, is KAGVTQTPRYLIKTRGQQVTLSCSPISGHRSVSWYQQTPGQGLQFLFEYFSETQRNKGNFPGRFSGRQFSNSRSEMNVSTLELGDSALYLCASSRTSGGTDTQYFGPGTRLTVL.

The chain couples TRBV11-2 to TRBJ1-5; D perhaps matches TRBD1 (5 bases). CDR3 size: 16 residues. The V end was cut by 1 base, the J end by 0 bases, with 10 bases between. Germline values: CDR1 SGHAT, CDR2 FQNNGV. CDR3 sequence: CASSLGLGASNQPQHF. The CDR3 region has the DNA TGTGCCAGCAGCTTAGGGTTAGGGGCTAGCAATCAGCCCCAGCATTTT.

The gene calls are TRBV30 and TRBJ2-5, with D tentatively TRBD2 (7 bases). Trimming removed 2 bases from V and 5 bases from J, with 15 bases in between. CDR1 GTSNPN and CDR2 SVGIG come from the germline V gene (reference sequence). This CDR3 contains 14 residues. The CDR3 DNA reads as TGTGCCTGGAGTAAGGGGGGGCTAGGGGAGACCCAGTACTTC. This translates into CAWSKGGLGETQYF.

This clone came up a few times. The chain employs TRBV5-5 and TRBJ1-5; 7 positions match TRBD1. The trim removed 4 bases at V and 0 bases at J, leaving 7 bases unmatched. Germline CDR1 SGHKS, CDR2 YYEKEE (reference sequence). The CDR3 covers 16 residues. The CDR3 protein is CASSVRGIYSNQPQHF. For the CDR3, the DNA is TGTGCCAGCAGCGTCAGGGGGATATATAGCAATCAGCCCCAGCATTTT.

This clone was counted between two and nine times. V usage is TRBV6-1 and J usage is TRBJ2-7; TRBD1 matches at 9 bases. V shed 3 bases, J shed 3 bases, and the junction held 6 bases outside the gene matches. The germline gives CDR1 MNHNS, CDR2 SASEGT. The CDR3 sequence is 15 residues long. Here the CDR3 reads CASSEPGTGFYEQYF. The CDR3 DNA is TGTGCCAGCAGTGAGCCTGGGACAGGGTTCTACGAGCAGTACTTC.

This clone was counted between two and nine times. The gene calls are TRBV30 and TRBJ1-1, with no clear D. CDR1 and CDR2 (germline): GTSNPN, SVGIG (reference sequence). The V end was cut by 2 bases, the J end by 2 bases, with 3 bases between. CDR3 length: 11 residues. The CDR3 DNA reads TGTGCCTGGAGTCGTAACACTGAAGCTTTCTTT. This sequence encodes CAWSRNTEAFF.

J is TRBJ2-5 and V is TRBV7-2; TRBD2 matches at 7 bases. Matching the DNA end better, TRBJ2-7 makes the J call doubtful. The CDR3 has 14 amino acids. From germline, CDR1 is SGHTA and CDR2 FQGNSA. The CDR3 protein is CASSPREPPYEQYF. The CDR3 DNA is TGTGCCAGCAGCCCGCGGGAGCCGCCCTACGAGCAGTACTTC.

This sequence joins TRBV11-1 and TRBJ2-2, with unresolved D. Trimming pared 5 bases from V and 4 bases from J, leaving 8 bases between. The CDR3 totals 13 residues. CDR1 and CDR2 (germline): SGHAT, FQDESV (reference sequence). The CDR3 reads CASSARITGELFF. CDR3 bases: TGTGCCAGCAGCGCGCGTATCACCGGGGAGCTGTTTTTT.

The chain links TRBV7-2 to TRBJ1-5, with D possibly matching TRBD1 (5 bases). V lost 5 bases and J lost 6, with 14 bases in between. Germline CDR1 reads SGHTA; CDR2 reads FQGNSA. The CDR3 runs 14 residues. The CDR3 loop is CASSIDSKGQPQHF. The CDR3 DNA reads as TGTGCCAGCAGCATTGACAGTAAAGGTCAGCCCCAGCATTTT. Combining the CDR3 with reference TRBV7-2 and TRBJ1-5 gives the whole variable domain GAGVSQSPSNKVTEKGKDVELRCDPISGHTALYWYRQSLGQGLEFLIYFQGNSAPDKSGLPSDRFSAERTGGSVSTLTIQRTQQEDSAVYLCASSIDSKGQPQHFGDGTRLSIL.

The J gene is TRBJ1-6, the V gene TRBV28; D ambiguous. This CDR3 spans 13 amino acids. The V end was cut by 1 base, the J end by 7 bases, with 5 bases between. Germline V gene data show CDR1 as MDHEN and CDR2 as SYDVKM. The CDR3 nucleotides are TGTGCCAGCAGTTTATTTCGAAATTCACCCCTCCACTTT. Its protein is CASSLFRNSPLHF. Looking up the rest from reference TRBV28 and TRBJ1-6 gives the full variable domain: DVKVTQSSRYLVKRTGEKVFLECVQDMDHENMFWYRQDPGLGLRLIYFSYDVKMKEKGDIPEGYSVSREKKERFSLILESASTNQTSMYLCASSLFRNSPLHFGNGTRLTVT.

The CDR3 DNA is TGTGCCAGCAGTTACGGACAGGGGCAAAATGAGCAGTTCTTC. Its protein is CASSYGQGQNEQFF. The J gene is TRBJ2-1, the V gene TRBV6-6; 9 nucleotides align to TRBD1. V dropped 2 bases and J dropped 7; count of bases not matched to a gene: 3. CDR3 size: 14 residues. Germline values: CDR1 MNHNY, CDR2 SVGAGI (reference sequence).

Written as DNA, the CDR3 is TGTGCCAGCAGACGGACAGGGGGCACGACCGGGGAGCTGTTTTTT. It codes for CASRRTGGTTGELFF. V and J are TRBV6-5 and TRBJ2-2; 11 nucleotides align to TRBD1. This CDR3 has 15 amino acids. J was trimmed by 5 bases and V by 6 bases; bases with no gene match: 5. Looked up from germline, CDR1 is MNHEY and CDR2 is SVGAGI.

The chain has TRBV10-2 and TRBJ2-7; the match to TRBD1 covers 9 bases. This CDR3 has 13 residues. Germline-derived CDR1 and CDR2 are WSHSY and SAAADI. The J segment lost 3 bases and the V segment lost 7 bases, leaving 4 bases of the junction unmatched. CDR3 in DNA: TGCGCCAGCACCCCGGGACAGGGCTACGAGCAGTACTTC. Translated: CASTPGQGYEQYF.